The 21 T cell receptor beta chains below come from one sample, sequenced in a study of graft-versus-host responses after intestinal transplantation. Antigens for these TCRs are unknown. Repertoires were generated with immunoSEQ multiplex PCR, while TCRdb's copy carries only in-frame clones and drops some. The table includes 100,000 to 110,000 clones, roughly 90% detected once. The sample consisted of unstimulated CD4+ T cells sorted from spleen or lymph node cells, taken before transplant. Receptor source: a human donor who was the organ donor for an intestinal transplant.

This clone has just a few counts. The chain recombines TRBV5-6 with TRBJ1-2; D not certain. This CDR3 spans 13 amino acids. The ends were cut back, 4 bases at V and 2 bases at J, with 9 bases in the middle. Germline-derived CDR1 and CDR2 are SGHDT and YYEEEE. The CDR3 region is CASSGVQNYGYTF. CDR3 nucleotides: TGTGCCAGCAGCGGGGTGCAGAACTATGGCTACACCTTC.

The CDR3 sequence is CAISEPGTGRTYEQYF. The CDR3 coding sequence is TGTGCCATCAGTGAGCCGGGGACAGGGAGAACCTACGAGCAGTACTTC. This chain joins TRBV10-3 and TRBJ2-7, with 9 bases that match TRBD1. This CDR3 region has 16 residues. J was trimmed by 2 bases and V by 2 bases; bases with no gene match: 7. CDR1 ENHRY and CDR2 SYGVKD come from the germline V gene.

This rearrangement joins TRBV6-5 to TRBJ2-3; possibly TRBD2 for D (6 bases). The CDR3 length is 11 residues. The germline gives CDR1 MNHEY, CDR2 SVGAGI. V shed 4 bases and J shed 14 bases, with 13 bases lying between them. The CDR3 is CASSLGLRWYF. CDR3 nucleotide sequence: TGTGCCAGCAGTTTAGGACTAAGGTGGTATTTT.

The V call is TRBV19, the J call TRBJ1-2; tentatively, D is TRBD1 (5 bases). CDR1 and CDR2 (germline): LNHDA, SQIVND (reference sequence). This CDR3 has 13 residues. Trimming stripped 5 bases from V and 4 bases from J, with 11 bases between. The DNA of the CDR3 is TGTGCCAGTAGTTTGGGGGGTGTCTATGGCTACACCTTC. It is translated as CASSLGGVYGYTF.

The chain is built from TRBV10-3 and TRBJ2-5; TRBD1 might be the D (6 bases). Per germline, CDR1 ENHRY and CDR2 SYGVKD. Trimming cost V 6 bases and J 4 bases, with 9 bases left between them. The CDR3 is 12 residues long. CDR3 loop: CAISGDIETQYF. CDR3 sequence (DNA): TGTGCCATCAGCGGGGACATAGAGACCCAGTACTTC.

The chain links TRBV9 to TRBJ1-2, with D perhaps matching TRBD1 (5 bases). The V and J ends lost 0 bases and 5 bases respectively, with 8 bases between them. The germline gives CDR1 SGDLS, CDR2 YYNGEE. The CDR3 is made up of 13 amino acids. The CDR3 sequence is CASSVEEGYGYTF. The CDR3 DNA reads as TGTGCCAGCAGCGTAGAGGAGGGGTATGGCTACACCTTC.

J is TRBJ1-4 and V is TRBV6-1; perhaps TRBD1 as D (5 bases). V lost 8 bases and J lost 0, with 13 bases in between. The CDR3 sequence is 15 residues long. Germline V CDR1 and CDR2: MNHNS, SASEGT. CDR3 region: CASATPGTTNEKLFF. CDR3 DNA sequence: TGTGCCAGCGCAACCCCAGGGACAACTAATGAAAAACTGTTTTTT.

The rearrangement joins TRBV6-1 to TRBJ2-7; TRBD1 matches at 12 bases. The CDR3 covers 13 residues. Germline values: CDR1 MNHNS, CDR2 SASEGT. With 5 bases clipped from V and 6 bases from J, the junction kept 2 bases outside the gene matches. The CDR3 DNA follows: TGTGCCAGCAGTCGGGACAGGGGGCGCGAGCAGTACTTC. Residues: CASSRDRGREQYF.

The chain is built from TRBV6-1 and TRBJ1-1; maybe TRBD1 (5 bases). Deletions cut 6 bases from V and 6 bases from J, with 11 bases between. Looked up from germline, CDR1 is MNHNS and CDR2 is SASEGT. The CDR3 is made up of 12 amino acids. As DNA, the CDR3 is TGTGCCAGCAGCCTCGGGACCCCTGAAGCTTTCTTT. Protein sequence: CASSLGTPEAFF.

The chain recombines TRBV5-1 with TRBJ2-3; D not resolved. CDR1 is SGHRS, CDR2 YFSETQ, per germline. The length of the CDR3 is 15 residues. V shed 0 bases and J shed 2 bases, with 10 bases lying between them. The CDR3 DNA follows: TGCGCCAGCAGCTTGGATCCGACTCCCACAGATACGCAGTATTTT. It codes for CASSLDPTPTDTQYF. Complete variable domain (other parts from reference TRBV5-1 and TRBJ2-3): KAGVTQTPRYLIKTRGQQVTLSCSPISGHRSVSWYQQTPGQGLQFLFEYFSETQRNKGNFPGRFSGRQFSNSRSEMNVSTLELGDSALYLCASSLDPTPTDTQYFGPGTRLTVL.

This chain joins TRBV19 and TRBJ1-5; no clear D gene. This CDR3 region has 12 residues. Trimming shortened V by 5 bases and J by 9 bases, and 11 bases separated the two germline ends. Germline lookup yields CDR1 LNHDA and CDR2 SQIVND (reference sequence). CDR3 bases: TGTGCCAGTAGTCGCTGGGGTTCGCCCCAGCATTTT. Translating it yields CASSRWGSPQHF.

The gene calls are TRBV7-2 and TRBJ2-5, with D hard to call. The V end was cut by 4 bases, the J end by 4 bases, with 16 bases between. CDR1 SGHTA and CDR2 FQGNSA come from the germline V gene. There are 15 residues in the CDR3. The CDR3 DNA follows: TGTGCCAGCAGCTCCCTACGGACGCCAGGAGAGACCCAGTACTTC. Amino acids: CASSSLRTPGETQYF.

The rearrangement uses TRBV30 and TRBJ1-4; possibly TRBD1 for D (6 bases). The germline CDR1 and CDR2 sequences are GTSNPN and SVGIG (reference sequence). V lost 2 bases, J lost 5 bases, and 15 bases lay in between. The CDR3 length is 15 residues. The CDR3 is CAWSLQDRPNEKLFF. CDR3 DNA: TGTGCCTGGAGTTTACAGGACAGACCGAATGAAAAACTGTTTTTT. The whole variable domain, filled in from reference TRBV30 and TRBJ1-4, reads SQTIHQWPATLVQPVGSPLSLECTVEGTSNPNLYWYRQAAGRGLQLLFYSVGIGQISSEVPQNLSASRPQDRQFILSSKKLLLSDSGFYLCAWSLQDRPNEKLFFGSGTQLSVL.

The rearrangement uses TRBV30 and TRBJ1-5; D perhaps matches TRBD1 (6 bases). Between the trimmed V and J ends, which lost 0 bases and 3 bases, there was a span of 12 bases. The CDR3 length is 15 residues. Germline CDR1 and CDR2: GTSNPN and SVGIG (reference sequence). The CDR3 DNA sequence: TGTGCCTGGAGTGTATTTCAGGGGAACAATCAGCCCCAGCATTTT. Its translation is CAWSVFQGNNQPQHF.

As to this clone: One end of the junction is discordant with germline, which a read error may explain. This chain joins TRBV5-6 and TRBJ2-7, with D hard to call. Germline loops: CDR1 SGHDT, CDR2 YYEEEE. This CDR3 is built from 13 residues. The CDR3 nucleotides are TGTGCCAGCAGACAGTTTGGGTCCGAACTGGCCGCTTTC. This gives the protein CASRQFGSELAAF.

This clone turned up a few times. The J gene is TRBJ1-2, the V gene TRBV14; possible D gene TRBD1, 5 bases. Germline CDR1 reads SGHDN; CDR2 reads FVKESK. Trimming stripped 4 bases from V and 8 bases from J, with 11 bases between. This CDR3 is 12 amino acids long. Here the CDR3 DNA reads TGTGCCAGCAGCCCCGGCAGGGCGGGCTACACCTTC. Encoded protein: CASSPGRAGYTF.

This chain links TRBV19 with TRBJ2-7; 7 bases fit TRBD1. CDR1 and CDR2 (germline): LNHDA, SQIVND (reference sequence). This CDR3 region has 12 residues. V lost 4 bases, J lost 6 bases, and 3 bases stayed unmatched. The CDR3 loop is CASSTTGFEQYF. The DNA for the CDR3 is TGTGCCAGTAGTACGACAGGGTTCGAGCAGTACTTC.

DNA of the CDR3: TGTGCCAGCAGCTTAGACTTGAGGGCAGATACGCAGTATTTT. It yields the protein CASSLDLRADTQYF. The chain joins TRBV7-7 to TRBJ2-3; TRBD2 might be the D (5 bases). V dropped 1 base and J dropped 4 bases, with 9 bases sitting between them. CDR1 SSHAT and CDR2 FNYEAQ come from the germline V gene (reference sequence). CDR3 size: 14 residues.

This rearrangement joins TRBV5-4 to TRBJ1-2, with a tentative D call TRBD1 (5 bases). The V end was cut by 0 bases, the J end by 5 bases, with 17 bases between. Germline CDR1 SGHNT, CDR2 YYREEE (reference sequence). The CDR3 spans 16 residues. The CDR3 DNA sequence: TGTGCCAGCAGCTTGGCCCGACAGACTGGCTCTTATGGCTACACCTTC. Encoded protein: CASSLARQTGSYGYTF.

The chain carries TRBV5-1 and TRBJ2-3; D not resolved. The germline V gene has CDR1 SGHRS and CDR2 YFSETQ. Trimming pared 0 bases from V and 2 bases from J, leaving 10 bases between. This CDR3 spans 15 amino acids. DNA for the CDR3: TGCGCCAGCAGCTTGGTAGACGGAAACACAGATACGCAGTATTTT. Its protein product is CASSLVDGNTDTQYF.

The rearrangement links TRBV5-6 to TRBJ2-2, with 9 bases matching TRBD2. The CDR3 contains 15 residues. Germline V CDR1 and CDR2: SGHDT, YYEEEE. Losses at the gene ends were 4 bases for V and 3 bases for J; bases not matched to a gene: 4. CDR3 nucleotide sequence: TGTGCCAGCAGCCGACTAGCGGCAGACACCGGGGAGCTGTTTTTT. Translating it yields CASSRLAADTGELFF.